Following are 23 T cell receptor beta chains from one sample sequenced in a study of T cell repertoires in cytomegalovirus infection. TCRdb ran MiXCR on the reads and lists one entry per CDR3 protein. The sample yields approximately 550,000 distinct CDR3 sequences, about 15% seen once. Sequenced input: CD8+ T cells from PBMCs. The receptor set was obtained from a human donor in good health (CMV status not recorded). Some clones in this sample may be carry-over from other donors' samples.

This clonotype appeared a few times. The chain couples TRBV6-5 to TRBJ2-6; 7 nucleotides align to TRBD2. Unmatched junction bases numbered 10, after V lost 2 bases and J lost 0 bases. The germline gives CDR1 MNHEY, CDR2 SVGAGI. This CDR3 region has 19 residues. CDR3 protein: CASSYREGLGSSGANVLTF. CDR3 coding DNA: TGTGCCAGCAGTTACAGGGAGGGATTAGGGTCCTCTGGGGCCAACGTCCTGACTTTC.

This clonotype was seen once. This chain joins TRBV6-5 and TRBJ2-1, with unresolved D. Germline CDR1 is MNHEY and CDR2 is SVGAGI. Trimming cost V 6 bases and J 6 bases, with 12 bases left between them. This CDR3 comprises 13 residues. This chain's CDR3 is CASRNGRLNEQFF. In nucleotides, the CDR3 is TGTGCCAGCAGGAACGGAAGGCTCAATGAGCAGTTCTTC.

The table lists this clonotype with many counts. The rearrangement uses TRBV27 and TRBJ2-7; 9 nucleotides line up with TRBD1. This CDR3 is built from 14 residues. CDR1 and CDR2 (germline): MNHEY, SMNVEV (reference sequence). The V and J ends lost 3 bases and 6 bases, in that order; junction bases with no gene match: 6. CDR3 sequence reads: CASSLDRGIAEQYF. The CDR3 region has the DNA TGTGCCAGCAGTTTGGACAGGGGAATAGCCGAGCAGTACTTC.

The sample holds many counts of this clonotype. The chain uses TRBV28 and TRBJ1-3; D uncertain. The CDR3 covers 15 residues. Trimming removed 7 bases at V and 0 bases at J, with 13 bases between. Germline loops: CDR1 MDHEN, CDR2 SYDVKM. CDR3 DNA sequence: TGTGCCAGCAAAAAGCTGGGAAACTCTGGAAACACCATATATTTT. This sequence encodes CASKKLGNSGNTIYF.

This clonotype showed up just a few times. The rearrangement joins TRBV5-1 to TRBJ2-7; D possibly corresponds to TRBD2 (6 bases). This CDR3 spans 15 amino acids. The V gene's germline CDR1 is SGHRS and CDR2 YFSETQ. The ends were cut back, 4 bases at V and 0 bases at J, with 14 bases in the middle. The CDR3 is CASSGGTSSSYEQYF. The DNA for the CDR3 is TGCGCCAGCAGCGGCGGGACGTCCTCCTCCTACGAGCAGTACTTC.

This clonotype showed up many times. This rearrangement joins TRBV7-9 to TRBJ2-3; 12 nucleotides agree with TRBD1. Germline CDR1 reads SEHNR; CDR2 reads FQNEAQ (reference sequence). V shed 5 bases and J 5 bases; nucleotides not matched to a gene: 5. This CDR3 comprises 15 residues. Here the CDR3 DNA reads TGTGCCAGCAGCGCAGGGACAGGGGGCCTAGATACGCAGTATTTT. This codes for CASSAGTGGLDTQYF.

V usage is TRBV9 and J usage is TRBJ2-2, with TRBD1 matching 7 bases. The CDR3 sequence is 17 residues long. Germline assignment: CDR1 SGDLS and CDR2 YYNGEE. With V trimmed by 6 bases and J by 2 bases, 13 bases remained unmatched. The CDR3: CASNLPKDRYNTGELFF. For the CDR3, the DNA is TGTGCCAGCAACCTGCCGAAGGACAGGTATAACACCGGGGAGCTGTTTTTT.

This rearrangement joins TRBV4-1 to TRBJ2-2; maybe TRBD2 (7 bases). The germline V and J ends were trimmed by 4 bases and 4 bases, with 16 bases remaining between them. Germline CDR1 and CDR2: MGHRA and YSYEKL. The CDR3 extends over 16 amino acids. The CDR3 loop is CASSRGRGGGTGELFF. CDR3 nucleotides: TGCGCCAGCAGCCGGGGGAGGGGAGGGGGCACCGGGGAGCTGTTTTTT.

The chain is built from TRBV5-1 and TRBJ1-2; D ambiguous. CDR1 and CDR2 (germline): SGHRS, YFSETQ. Trimming stripped 1 base from V and 4 bases from J, with 11 bases between. The CDR3 extends over 14 amino acids. CDR3 sequence reads: CASSLNRVSYGYTF. The CDR3 DNA reads TGCGCCAGCAGCTTGAATAGGGTTAGCTATGGCTACACCTTC.

The gene calls are TRBV12-3 or TRBV12-4 and TRBJ1-5, with a tentative D call TRBD1 (5 bases). V was clipped by 5 bases and J by 4 bases, with 18 bases between them. This CDR3 has 16 residues. The CDR3 region has the DNA TGTGCCAGCAGTAACGGAATGGGAAGGGGTAATCAGCCCCAGCATTTT. Amino acids: CASSNGMGRGNQPQHF.

CDR3 sequence: CSAREENQPQHF. The CDR3 region has the DNA TGCAGTGCTAGAGAAGAAAATCAGCCCCAGCATTTT. The V gene is TRBV20-1, the J gene TRBJ1-5; D is unclear. The V gene's germline CDR1 is DFQATT and CDR2 SNEGSKA (reference sequence). This CDR3 contains 12 residues. Trimming removed 0 bases at V and 4 bases at J, with 4 bases between.

The rearrangement uses TRBV27 and TRBJ2-3, with no clear D. With 3 bases removed from V and 3 bases from J, the gap between germline ends came to 7 bases. The CDR3 is 13 residues long. Germline loops: CDR1 MNHEY, CDR2 SMNVEV (reference sequence). CDR3 coding DNA: TGTGCCAGCAGTTTGGGGTGGACAGATACGCAGTATTTT. This translates into CASSLGWTDTQYF.

This clonotype was seen a few times. The genes are TRBV10-1 and TRBJ2-1, with D hard to call. Germline loops: CDR1 WNHNN, CDR2 SYGVQD (reference sequence). The CDR3 totals 13 residues. Trimming left V 4 bases short and J 7 bases short, with 11 bases between. CDR3: CASSGHGENEQFF. CDR3 in DNA: TGCGCCAGCAGTGGGCACGGTGAGAATGAGCAGTTCTTC.

V is TRBV27 and J is TRBJ2-1; TRBD2 is a possible D gene (5 bases). V was pared by 3 bases and J by 8 bases, with 20 bases between. In germline, CDR1 is MNHEY, CDR2 SMNVEV (reference sequence). The length of the CDR3 is 16 residues. CDR3 coding DNA: TGTGCCAGCAGTTTGGGGATCGGGGTCGGATGGGATGAGCAGTTCTTC. Its protein product is CASSLGIGVGWDEQFF.

This sequence joins TRBV20-1 and TRBJ2-4; 10 positions match TRBD2. CDR1 is DFQATT, CDR2 SNEGSKA, per germline (reference sequence). The CDR3 spans 18 residues. V dropped 2 bases and J dropped 2; count of bases not matched to a gene: 12. The CDR3 reads CSARPLAGEHTTKNIQYF. The CDR3 coding sequence is TGCAGTGCTAGACCGCTAGCGGGGGAGCATACGACCAAAAACATTCAGTACTTC.

The chain has TRBV19 and TRBJ2-7, with 8 bases aligning to TRBD1. Germline CDR1 and CDR2: LNHDA and SQIVND (reference sequence). The CDR3 runs to 20 residues. V lost 4 bases, J lost 3 bases, and 23 bases stayed unmatched. The CDR3 loop reads CASSKPTRPATGDRGYEQYV. DNA for the CDR3: TGTGCCAGTAGTAAACCCACACGCCCCGCGACAGGGGATAGGGGCTACGAGCAGTACGTC.

This clonotype was seen repeatedly, ten times or more. The gene calls are TRBV28 and TRBJ1-5; 9 positions agree with TRBD1. CDR1 is MDHEN, CDR2 SYDVKM, per germline. After removal of 5 bases from V and 4 bases from J, the junction contained 3 bases not matched to a gene. This CDR3 region has 14 residues. CDR3: CASSRTGVNQPQHF. In DNA, the CDR3 is TGTGCCAGCAGTCGGACAGGGGTTAATCAGCCCCAGCATTTT. Full variable domain (rest looked up from reference TRBV28 and TRBJ1-5): DVKVTQSSRYLVKRTGEKVFLECVQDMDHENMFWYRQDPGLGLRLIYFSYDVKMKEKGDIPEGYSVSREKKERFSLILESASTNQTSMYLCASSRTGVNQPQHFGDGTRLSIL.

This clonotype was detected only a few times. The rearrangement links TRBV2 to TRBJ2-7, with 7 bases matching TRBD1. Germline CDR1 is SNHLY and CDR2 is FYNNEI. This CDR3 has 14 amino acids. V gave up 4 bases and J gave up 1 base; unmatched junction bases: 4. CDR3 in amino acids: CASSVQGTSYEQYF. The CDR3 nucleotides are TGTGCCAGCAGTGTACAGGGGACGTCCTACGAGCAGTACTTC.

V is TRBV10-3 and J is TRBJ2-3; 7 bases are shared with TRBD2. After removal of 10 bases from V and 5 bases from J, the junction contained 15 bases not matched to a gene. This CDR3 comprises 15 residues. CDR1 and CDR2 from the germline V gene are ENHRY and SYGVKD. CDR3: CATYGVRENEDTQYF. The CDR3 coding sequence is TGTGCCACCTACGGGGTGCGGGAGAATGAAGATACGCAGTATTTT.

This clonotype was seen ten or more times. This sequence joins TRBV12-3 or TRBV12-4 and TRBJ2-2, with a tentative D call TRBD2 (6 bases). This CDR3 contains 15 residues. V shed 5 bases and J shed 4 bases, with 14 bases lying between them. CDR3 sequence reads: CASSPPQGGTGELFF. In DNA form, the CDR3 reads TGTGCCAGCAGTCCCCCGCAGGGAGGCACCGGGGAGCTGTTTTTT.

In this sample, this clonotype turned up many times. The V gene is TRBV12-3 or TRBV12-4, the J gene TRBJ2-1; TRBD2 might be the D (6 bases). Between the trimmed V and J ends, which lost 5 bases and 4 bases, there was a span of 18 bases. The CDR3 loop spans 16 amino acids. The DNA for the CDR3 is TGTGCCAGCAGTCCCACCGGGACTGAGTTTTACAATGAGCAGTTCTTC. It is translated as CASSPTGTEFYNEQFF.

The sample holds many counts of this clonotype. The CDR3 reads CATSRARLDNYNEQFF. The DNA for the CDR3 is TGTGCCACCAGCAGAGCTCGGCTAGACAACTACAATGAGCAGTTCTTC. The chain employs TRBV15 and TRBJ2-1, with D hard to call. The V end lost 1 base, the J end lost 3 bases, and 13 bases lay between the germline ends. This CDR3 comprises 16 residues. Germline V gene lookup returns CDR1 LNHNV and CDR2 YYDKDF (reference sequence).

In its sample, this clonotype was seen a few times. The V gene is TRBV7-9, the J gene TRBJ1-1; D ambiguous. The V and J ends lost 5 bases and 0 bases respectively, with 7 bases between them. The CDR3 spans 13 residues. The V gene's germline CDR1 is SEHNR and CDR2 FQNEAQ (reference sequence). CDR3: CASSRPVNTEAFF. As DNA, the CDR3 is TGTGCCAGCAGCCGCCCAGTGAACACTGAAGCTTTCTTT. The full variable domain, completed using reference TRBV7-9 and TRBJ1-1, is DTGVSQNPRHKITKRGQNVTFRCDPISEHNRLYWYRQTLGQGPEFLTYFQNEAQLEKSRLLSDRFSAERPKGSFSTLEIQRTEQGDSAMYLCASSRPVNTEAFFGQGTRLTVV.